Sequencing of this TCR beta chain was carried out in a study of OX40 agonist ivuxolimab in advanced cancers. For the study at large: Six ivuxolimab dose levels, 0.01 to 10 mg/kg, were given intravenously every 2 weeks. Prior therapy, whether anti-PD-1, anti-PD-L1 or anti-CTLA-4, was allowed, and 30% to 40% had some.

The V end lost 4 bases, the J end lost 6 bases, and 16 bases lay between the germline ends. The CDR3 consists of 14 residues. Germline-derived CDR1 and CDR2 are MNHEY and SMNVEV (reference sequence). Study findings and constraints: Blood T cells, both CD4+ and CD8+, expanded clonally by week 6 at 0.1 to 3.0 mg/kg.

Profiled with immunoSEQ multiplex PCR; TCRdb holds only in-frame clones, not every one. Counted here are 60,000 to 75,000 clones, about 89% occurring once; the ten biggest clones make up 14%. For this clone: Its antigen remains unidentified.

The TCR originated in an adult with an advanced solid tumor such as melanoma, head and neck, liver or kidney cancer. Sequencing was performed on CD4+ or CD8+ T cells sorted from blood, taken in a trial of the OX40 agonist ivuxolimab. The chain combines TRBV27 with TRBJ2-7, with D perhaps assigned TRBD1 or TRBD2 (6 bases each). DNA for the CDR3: TGTGCCAGCAGTTCACGGGGGACGGGGGCCGAGCAGTACTTC. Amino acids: CASSSRGTGAEQYF.